This is a list of T cell receptor beta chains from one sample in a study of T cells in Graves' hyperthyroidism and ophthalmopathy. One entry per CDR3 protein, called by TCRdb with MiXCR from the multiplex PCR reads. This sample yields around 350,000 distinct CDR3 sequences, of which 13% are seen a single time; roughly 8.3% belongs to the top ten. Sequenced input: blood. These receptor sequences come from a woman aged 18-29 years with Graves' hyperthyroidism. CDR3s include the opening cysteine and the closing phenylalanine or tryptophan. The order of the fields is CDR3 length, D gene, J gene, clone size, V gene, CDR3 DNA, CDR3 protein. The D gene is left open where the match is weak. Some rows mark clone size as missing; the rest say once, few, many or name a class of expanded clone.

12,.,TRBJ2-7,many,TRBV28,TGTGCCAGCAAGGAGGGGTCCTACGAGCAGTACTTC,CASKEGSYEQYF
15,TRBD2,TRBJ2-2,many,TRBV20-1,TGCAGCACCGCCCGAGCGGGAGATTTGACCGGGGAGCTGTTTTTT,CSTARAGDLTGELFF
13,.,TRBJ1-5,few,TRBV7-2,TGTGCCAGCAGCGTACAGGACCCCCAGCCCCAGCATTTT,CASSVQDPQPQHF
16,.,TRBJ1-1,many,TRBV28,TGTGCCAGCAGTTTTCGACAGACCAATATGAACACTGAAGCTTTCTTT,CASSFRQTNMNTEAFF
13,TRBD1,TRBJ2-7,many,TRBV18,TGTGCCAGCTCACCAGGGACAGGGAACGAGCAGTACTTC,CASSPGTGNEQYF
17,TRBD1,TRBJ2-7,many,TRBV28,TGTGCCAGCAGTCCAACGCCGGGACAGCCTCTCTCCTACGAGCAGTACTTC,CASSPTPGQPLSYEQYF
14,TRBD1,TRBJ2-1,few,TRBV28,TGTGCCAGTTCTGACAGGGGGCCGGGGAATGAGCAGTTCTTC,CASSDRGPGNEQFF
16,.,TRBJ2-7,many,TRBV27,TGTGCCAGCAGTACCGGGACGGTCGCCAACTACGGCGAGCAGTACTTC,CASSTGTVANYGEQYF
20,.,TRBJ1-6,.,TRBV13,TGTGCCAGCGCCCCCTCCGAGCGGCAGAGGAGGAACTCCTATAATTCACCCCTCCACTTT,CASAPSERQRRNSYNSPLHF
12,.,TRBJ1-2,many,TRBV7-8,TGTGCCAGCAGCTTAGACTACTATGGCTACACCTTC,CASSLDYYGYTF
16,.,TRBJ2-1,many,TRBV6-2/TRBV6-3,TGTGCCAGCAGTTACTTTCACGACAGCCCAAACAATGAGCAGTTCTTC,CASSYFHDSPNNEQFF
13,.,TRBJ1-2,few,TRBV19,TGTGCCAGTAGTATGGCCAGCAGCTATGGCTACACCTTC,CASSMASSYGYTF
15,.,TRBJ2-3,.,TRBV2,TGTGCCAGCAGTGAGACACCCCAGACCAGGGATACGCAGTATTTT,CASSETPQTRDTQYF
16,.,TRBJ2-7,many,TRBV13,TGTGCCAGCAGCTTAGCCGCATCCGGGGTCGTGTACGAGCAGTACTTC,CASSLAASGVVYEQYF
15,.,TRBJ2-2,many,TRBV12-3/TRBV12-4,TGTGCCAGCAGTCCCCACGCGGGATACACCGGGGAGCTGTTTTTT,CASSPHAGYTGELFF
18,.,TRBJ2-3,.,TRBV24-1,TGTGCCACCAGTGATTGGGGGGGAAGGGGGGGGGCCTCAGATACGCAGTATTTT,CATSDWGGRGGASDTQYF
15,.,TRBJ2-1,many,TRBV12-3/TRBV12-4,TGTGCCAGCAGGGGAATCCGGGACCTGTACAATGAGCAGTTCTTC,CASRGIRDLYNEQFF
12,.,TRBJ1-1,many,TRBV6-2/TRBV6-3,TGTGCCAGCAGTGGCAGGGTTTTTGAAGCTTTCTTT,CASSGRVFEAFF
15,TRBD2,TRBJ2-5,many,TRBV28,TGTGCCAGCACCCCCACTAGCGGGAGAAGAGAGACCCAGTACTTC,CASTPTSGRRETQYF
11,.,TRBJ1-2,many,TRBV2,TGTGCCAGCAGTGACAGCTATGGCTACACCTTC,CASSDSYGYTF
15,TRBD2,TRBJ2-1,many,TRBV9,TGTGCCAGCAGTGTACGGCGGGGGGGGGACAATGAGCAGTTCTTC,CASSVRRGGDNEQFF
13,.,TRBJ1-2,many,TRBV20-1,TGCAGTGCTAGGACCACGGAAGTCTATGGCTACACCTTC,CSARTTEVYGYTF
11,.,TRBJ2-1,many,TRBV30,TGTGCCTGGGGAGGGTTTAATGAGCAGTTCTTC,CAWGGFNEQFF
15,.,TRBJ2-5,few,TRBV27,TGTGCCAGCGGTGACTCACCCTTACCCAAAGAGACCCAGTACTTC,CASGDSPLPKETQYF
15,TRBD1,TRBJ2-7,.,TRBV4-1,TGCGCCAGCAGCCACCCAGCGACAGGGACCTACGAGCAGTACTTC,CASSHPATGTYEQYF
12,.,TRBJ2-2,many,TRBV6-2/TRBV6-3,TGTGCCAGCAGTTACAGGACCGGGGAGCTGTTTTTT,CASSYRTGELFF
14,.,TRBJ1-5,.,TRBV5-5,TGTGCCAGCAGCCCTGGACACAGCAATCAGCCCCAGCATTTT,CASSPGHSNQPQHF
18,.,TRBJ1-2,many,TRBV20-1,TGCAGTGCTAGAGATCGATTCCCCAGTACGGACGGAATTGATGGCTACACCTTC,CSARDRFPSTDGIDGYTF
14,TRBD1,TRBJ1-5,many,TRBV20-1,TGCAGTGCTAGAGGACAGGGTCGGATACAGCCCCAGCATTTT,CSARGQGRIQPQHF
13,.,TRBJ2-1,few,TRBV12-5,TGTGCTAGTGGTTCAACCTTTTACAATGAGCAGTTCTTC,CASGSTFYNEQFF
13,.,TRBJ2-2,.,TRBV27,TGTGCCAGCAGTTGGGGACCTTCCGGGGAGCTGTTTTTT,CASSWGPSGELFF
16,.,TRBJ1-6,many,TRBV6-6,TGTGCCAGCAGTTACAGCTCCGGACTCCTTAATTCACCCCTCCACTTT,CASSYSSGLLNSPLHF
17,.,TRBJ2-1,.,TRBV7-8,TGTGCCAGCAGCTTAGGGTTCAGGGCTAGAGCCTACAATGAGCAGTTCTTC,CASSLGFRARAYNEQFF
15,TRBD2,TRBJ2-1,.,TRBV28,TGTGCCAGCAGTTTAAGTGGACTAGCAGCAAATGAGCAGTTCTTC,CASSLSGLAANEQFF
13,.,TRBJ2-1,few,TRBV27,TGTGCCAGCAGTTCCAGACAAACCGTTGAGCAGTTCTTC,CASSSRQTVEQFF
15,TRBD1,TRBJ2-5,many,TRBV7-9,TGTGCCAGCAGCACGGGACAGGGCCCTCCAGAGACCCAGTACTTC,CASSTGQGPPETQYF
15,TRBD2,TRBJ2-3,many,TRBV20-1,TGCAGTGCGGACCGGGAGGCTAGCGGCACAGATACGCAGTATTTT,CSADREASGTDTQYF
12,.,TRBJ1-2,many,TRBV12-3/TRBV12-4,TGTGCCAGCAGTTACGCAAACTATGGCTACACCTTC,CASSYANYGYTF
14,.,TRBJ2-7,many,TRBV20-1,TGCAGTGCCCCTTTCGCGGGTTTGGGAGGCGAGCAGTACTTC,CSAPFAGLGGEQYF
17,.,TRBJ2-1,many,TRBV20-1,TGCAGTGCTAAGCTAGAAGCAGGCAGCGGTTTTTACAATGAGCAGTTCTTC,CSAKLEAGSGFYNEQFF
14,.,TRBJ1-5,many,TRBV24-1,TGTGCCACCGAGGCCGGGGGAGGCAATCAGCCCCAGCATTTT,CATEAGGGNQPQHF
14,.,TRBJ1-5,.,TRBV2,TGTGCCAGCGGATCCGACGGGGACAATCAGCCCCAGCATTTT,CASGSDGDNQPQHF
15,.,TRBJ2-3,many,TRBV20-1,TGCAGTGCTAGAGGGGACTTTACGGGATCAGATACGCAGTATTTT,CSARGDFTGSDTQYF
16,.,TRBJ1-5,many,TRBV27,TGTGCCAGCCCTGGCGAAACAGGGATGATCGGTCAGCCCCAGCATTTT,CASPGETGMIGQPQHF
17,TRBD2,TRBJ2-6,many,TRBV7-8,TGTGCCAGCAGCTACTTTGTAGCGGGGGGTGGGGCCAACGTCCTGACTTTC,CASSYFVAGGGANVLTF
14,.,TRBJ2-1,many,TRBV12-3/TRBV12-4,TGTGCCAGCAGTCCGTTTGGACTCGCTAATGAGCAGTTCTTC,CASSPFGLANEQFF
14,.,TRBJ1-1,many,TRBV28,TGTGCCAGCAGTTCCCAAGGGAGAATTAAAATGGCTTTCTTT,CASSSQGRIKMAFF
15,TRBD1,TRBJ1-3,few,TRBV10-3,TGTGCCATCAGTAAACAGGGGGCGCTGGGAAACACCATATATTTT,CAISKQGALGNTIYF